These 30 T cell receptor beta chains share one sample of origin, sequenced in a study of T-cell reconstitution after alpha-beta-depleted transplantation in children. During its preparation, the TCRbeta library received unique molecular identifiers. MiXCR, run by TCRdb on the PCR reads, gives a single entry per CDR3 protein. The sample includes 400,000 to 550,000 distinct CDR3 sequences, about 10% seen only once; the top ten take just over 2%. Here the sequenced sample was PBMCs, taken before TCRalphabeta/CD19-depleted stem cell transplant. The receptors derive from a child under 10 years old with inherited bone marrow failure, due to receive a stem cell transplant.

At least ten counts were recorded for this clonotype. Germline and junction disagree at one end, which may indicate a read error. This chain joins TRBV12-3 or TRBV12-4 and TRBJ2-1; D ambiguous. The CDR3 has 14 residues. Here the CDR3 reads CASSLTRTYNEQFF. The CDR3 coding sequence is TGCGCCAGCAGCTTGACACGGACCTACAATGAGCAGTTCTTC.

The V gene is TRBV4-3, the J gene TRBJ1-2, with D possibly being TRBD1 (5 bases). This CDR3 has 17 amino acids. Germline CDR1 reads LGHNA; CDR2 reads YSLEER. Deletions cut 1 base from V and 8 bases from J, with 23 bases between. As DNA, the CDR3 is TGCGCCAGCAGCCAAGTCGGCCAGGGAATCGGTCTCGAAGGCTACACCTTC. This gives the protein CASSQVGQGIGLEGYTF.

This clonotype was counted a few times. V and J are TRBV30 and TRBJ1-2, with unresolved D. V lost 4 bases to trimming and J lost 8 bases, with 17 bases between them. The CDR3 consists of 13 residues. CDR1 and CDR2 (germline): GTSNPN, SVGIG (reference sequence). CDR3 protein: CAWTTSTGFGYTF. CDR3 bases: TGTGCCTGGACGACGTCGACGGGATTCGGCTACACCTTC.

At least ten counts were recorded for this clonotype. The rearrangement links TRBV6-5 to TRBJ2-1; TRBD2 matches 13 bases. This CDR3 region has 16 residues. The V segment lost 6 bases and the J segment 9 bases; nucleotides outside the gene matches: 11. Germline V gene sequence: CDR1 MNHEY, CDR2 SVGAGI. CDR3 sequence (DNA): TGTGCCAGCAGGACCGGGACTAGCGGGAACGGCGTTGAGCAGTTCTTC. Its translation: CASRTGTSGNGVEQFF.

In its sample, this clonotype was seen many times. The V gene is TRBV11-2, the J gene TRBJ2-7; TRBD2 aligns across 7 bases. From germline, CDR1 is SGHAT and CDR2 FQNNGV. Trimming cost V 5 bases and J 2 bases; bases outside gene matches: 9. CDR3 length: 15 residues. The CDR3 sequence: CASSLSGGVTYEQYF. The CDR3 bases are TGTGCCAGCAGCCTTTCGGGAGGTGTAACCTACGAGCAGTACTTC.

This clonotype occurred many times. The chain carries TRBV27 and TRBJ1-6, with 8 nucleotides matching TRBD1. Germline CDR1 and CDR2: MNHEY and SMNVEV (reference sequence). V shed 6 bases, J shed 11 bases, and the junction held 9 bases outside the gene matches. This CDR3 contains 14 residues. DNA of the CDR3: TGTGCCAGCAGCCCCGGACAGGGTCTGCCACCCCTCCACTTT. It translates to CASSPGQGLPPLHF.

As DNA, the CDR3 is TGTGCCAGCAGTTACTCTAATCGGGACTTTTTAGGCAATCAGCCCCAGCATTTT. Its translation: CASSYSNRDFLGNQPQHF. V gene TRBV6-2 or TRBV6-3 combines with J gene TRBJ1-5; D may be TRBD1 (5 bases). This CDR3 has 18 residues. Germline CDR1 and CDR2: MNHEY and SVGEGT. V dropped 0 bases and J dropped 2 bases, with 17 bases sitting between them.

This clonotype was observed a few times. The rearrangement joins TRBV7-8 to TRBJ2-4, with unresolved D. The CDR3 spans 15 residues. Trimming took off 0 bases at V and 7 bases at J, with 13 bases between the two ends. Per germline, CDR1 SGHVS and CDR2 FQNEAQ. CDR3 amino acids: CASSLAPPTGNIQYF. The CDR3 DNA reads TGTGCCAGCAGCTTAGCTCCCCCGACGGGTAACATTCAGTACTTC. The entire variable domain, with the rest obtained from reference TRBV7-8 and TRBJ2-4, is as follows: GAGVSQSPRYKVAKRGQDVALRCDPISGHVSLFWYQQALGQGPEFLTYFQNEAQLDKSGLPSDRFFAERPEGSVSTLKIQRTQQEDSAVYLCASSLAPPTGNIQYFGAGTRLSVL.

Many counts were recorded for this clonotype. The chain couples TRBV4-2 to TRBJ1-2, with 8 bases that match TRBD1. The CDR3 spans 15 residues. Germline V lookup: CDR1 LGHNA, CDR2 YNFKEQ. The trim removed 1 base at V and 3 bases at J, leaving 4 bases unmatched. The CDR3 DNA sequence: TGTGCCAGCAGCCAAGGGCAGGGGGCCTACTATGGCTACACCTTC. Amino acids: CASSQGQGAYYGYTF.

This clonotype was recorded many times. V is TRBV9 and J is TRBJ2-7; D uncertain. CDR3 length: 14 residues. Germline-derived CDR1 and CDR2 are SGDLS and YYNGEE. The germline V and J ends were trimmed by 3 bases and 7 bases, with 17 bases remaining between them. The CDR3: CASSAVGISQEQYF. The DNA for the CDR3 is TGTGCCAGCAGCGCAGTTGGGATTTCACAAGAGCAGTACTTC. The whole variable domain, remainder taken from reference TRBV9 and TRBJ2-7, is DSGVTQTPKHLITATGQRVTLRCSPRSGDLSVYWYQQSLDQGLQFLIQYYNGEERAKGNILERFSAQQFPDLHSELNLSSLELGDSALYFCASSAVGISQEQYFGPGTRLTVT.

In this sample, this clonotype turned up many times. The genes are TRBV7-2 and TRBJ1-2; TRBD1 might be the D (5 bases). CDR3 length: 14 amino acids. V was trimmed by 0 bases and J by 6 bases, leaving 11 bases between them. Germline CDR1 is SGHTA and CDR2 is FQGNSA. As DNA, the CDR3 is TGTGCCAGCAGCTTAGCGGGGGTGCGTGATGGCTACACCTTC. It is translated as CASSLAGVRDGYTF.

In this sample, this clonotype turned up many times. The J gene is TRBJ2-1, the V gene TRBV5-6; 8 positions match TRBD2. This CDR3 contains 15 residues. The ends lost 6 bases at V and 9 bases at J; junction bases unmatched: 14. The germline gives CDR1 SGHDT, CDR2 YYEEEE. This CDR3 reads CASTSGERELAEQFF. The CDR3, as DNA: TGTGCCAGCACCTCCGGCGAGCGGGAGCTCGCTGAGCAGTTCTTC.

This clonotype was seen repeatedly, ten times or more. V usage is TRBV12-3 or TRBV12-4 and J usage is TRBJ2-7; D is possibly TRBD2 (6 bases). CDR3 length: 14 amino acids. V was clipped by 5 bases and J by 7 bases, with 18 bases between them. CDR3 loop: CASSKGQIGGEQYF. In DNA, the CDR3 is TGTGCCAGCAGTAAGGGGCAAATTGGGGGGGAGCAGTACTTC.

The chain employs TRBV6-2 or TRBV6-3 and TRBJ2-1, with 7 bases fitting TRBD1. The CDR3 covers 16 residues. V shed 1 base, J shed 3 bases, and the junction held 6 bases outside the gene matches. Germline CDR1 MNHEY, CDR2 SVGEGT. CDR3 nucleotides: TGTGCCAGCAGTTACTTCCGGGACAGAGTCTACAATGAGCAGTTCTTC. It encodes CASSYFRDRVYNEQFF.

The sample holds many counts of this clonotype. The rearrangement links TRBV29-1 to TRBJ2-3; the match to TRBD1 covers 7 bases. V gave up 1 base and J gave up 0 bases; unmatched junction bases: 19. Germline V gene sequence: CDR1 SQVTM, CDR2 ANQGSEA. The CDR3 extends over 20 amino acids. The CDR3: CSVEGLPTGPKSSSTDTQYF. CDR3 DNA sequence: TGCAGCGTTGAAGGCTTACCGACAGGGCCCAAATCCTCTAGCACAGATACGCAGTATTTT.

This clonotype was recorded at least ten times. The chain links TRBV20-1 to TRBJ2-7; TRBD2 agrees at 7 bases. The V gene's germline CDR1 is DFQATT and CDR2 SNEGSKA (reference sequence). The CDR3 loop spans 15 amino acids. J gave up 3 bases and V 5 bases, and 13 bases lay outside the gene matches. CDR3: CSAGVSAGSFYEQYF. CDR3 DNA: TGCAGTGCTGGAGTCTCAGCGGGAAGCTTCTACGAGCAGTACTTC.

This clonotype was detected many times. The chain uses TRBV12-3 or TRBV12-4 and TRBJ2-5; TRBD1 agrees at 8 bases. Losses at the gene ends were 6 bases for V and 0 bases for J; bases not matched to a gene: 6. This CDR3 is built from 15 residues. CDR3 residues: CASSPRDRYQETQYF. The CDR3 DNA sequence: TGTGCCAGCAGCCCTCGGGACAGGTACCAAGAGACCCAGTACTTC.

This chain links TRBV27 with TRBJ1-6; D possibly corresponds to TRBD1 (6 bases). V gave up 10 bases and J gave up 10 bases, with 17 bases separating them. Germline CDR1 and CDR2: MNHEY and SMNVEV (reference sequence). The CDR3 has 13 amino acids. CDR3 protein: CATATDRNSPLHF. CDR3 nucleotide sequence: TGTGCCACCGCGACCGACAGGAACTCACCCCTCCACTTT.

In its sample, this clonotype was seen a few times. V and J are TRBV7-8 and TRBJ2-5; 10 bases fit TRBD2. V lost 5 bases, J lost 4 bases, and 10 bases stayed unmatched. Germline lookup yields CDR1 SGHVS and CDR2 FQNEAQ. The length of the CDR3 is 16 residues. CDR3 protein: CASSVYLAGVVETQYF. Here the CDR3 DNA reads TGTGCCAGCAGCGTCTACCTAGCGGGAGTTGTAGAGACCCAGTACTTC.

The sample holds many counts of this clonotype. The V and J genes are TRBV5-1 and TRBJ1-2, with 10 bases aligning to TRBD1. This CDR3 has 13 amino acids. J was trimmed by 4 bases and V by 5 bases; bases with no gene match: 2. The germline V gene has CDR1 SGHRS and CDR2 YFSETQ. The CDR3 here is CASRGTGAYGYTF. The CDR3 DNA follows: TGCGCCAGCAGGGGGACAGGGGCCTATGGCTACACCTTC.

This clonotype has a count of ten or more. This sequence joins TRBV6-5 and TRBJ2-7; D gene uncertain. The CDR3 has 13 residues. V lost 10 bases and J 1 base, leaving 14 bases between the germline ends. Germline loops: CDR1 MNHEY, CDR2 SVGAGI. The CDR3 spells CATIPVTSYEQYF. The CDR3 DNA follows: TGTGCCACCATTCCTGTAACTTCCTACGAGCAGTACTTC.

This clonotype was picked up a small number of times. The chain employs TRBV24-1 and TRBJ2-1; 10 nucleotides align to TRBD2. The CDR3 extends over 16 amino acids. J was trimmed by 8 bases and V by 1 base; bases with no gene match: 7. Germline-derived CDR1 and CDR2 are KGHDR and SFDVKD. In DNA, the CDR3 is TGTGCCACCAGTGATTTTTCAGGGGGACTAGCGCATGAGCAGTTCTTC. Translation gives CATSDFSGGLAHEQFF.

At least ten counts were recorded for this clonotype. The J gene is TRBJ1-4, the V gene TRBV7-6; possibly TRBD1 for D (6 bases). CDR1 is SGHVS and CDR2 is FNYEAQ in the germline V gene. This CDR3 spans 15 amino acids. Trimming took off 5 bases at V and 8 bases at J, with 18 bases between the two ends. The CDR3 loop is CASSPRRDGQEKLFF. CDR3 sequence (DNA): TGTGCCAGCAGCCCTCGCCGGGACGGACAGGAAAAACTGTTTTTT.

A few counts support this clonotype. This rearrangement joins TRBV4-1 to TRBJ2-5, with D possibly being TRBD1 or TRBD2 (5 bases each). This CDR3 contains 13 residues. V lost 6 bases to trimming and J lost 2 bases, with 10 bases between them. The V gene's germline CDR1 is MGHRA and CDR2 YSYEKL. This chain's CDR3 is CASRGVGQETQYF. The CDR3 coding sequence is TGCGCCAGCAGGGGGGTGGGGCAAGAGACCCAGTACTTC.

This clonotype was detected ten times or more. The chain combines TRBV6-6 with TRBJ2-7; the D is unclear. Trimming removed 2 bases at V and 7 bases at J, with 9 bases between. Per germline, CDR1 MNHNY and CDR2 SVGAGI (reference sequence). The CDR3 length is 12 residues. CDR3 region: CASSYRFLEQYF. As DNA, the CDR3 is TGTGCCAGCAGTTACCGTTTTTTGGAGCAGTACTTC.

This clonotype was counted ten times or more. The V gene is TRBV4-3, the J gene TRBJ2-4, with 7 bases aligning to TRBD2. V lost 3 bases and J lost 8; bases outside the gene matches: 10. The CDR3 covers 15 residues. Per the germline V gene, CDR1 is LGHNA and CDR2 is YSLEER. The CDR3 DNA reads TGCGCCAGCAGCCAGAGTCCAGCGGGATACGACATTCAGTACTTC. Protein: CASSQSPAGYDIQYF.

In its sample, this clonotype was seen many times. This rearrangement joins TRBV4-1 to TRBJ2-7; D perhaps matches TRBD1 (5 bases). Germline CDR1 reads MGHRA; CDR2 reads YSYEKL. The CDR3 is made up of 14 amino acids. The germline V and J ends were trimmed by 2 bases and 2 bases, with 10 bases remaining between them. The CDR3 here is CASSQLTGPYEQYF. The CDR3, as DNA: TGCGCCAGCAGCCAACTAACAGGTCCCTACGAGCAGTACTTC.

This clonotype was recorded at least ten times. This sequence joins TRBV12-3 or TRBV12-4 and TRBJ2-3, with D hard to call. This CDR3 spans 13 amino acids. The V end was cut by 7 bases, the J end by 2 bases, with 10 bases between. As DNA, the CDR3 is TGTGCCAGCACCAGATGGGCCACAGATACGCAGTATTTT. Translating gives CASTRWATDTQYF.

This chain uses TRBV7-4 with TRBJ2-7, with TRBD1 identical over 8 bases. The V segment lost 6 bases and the J segment 1 base; nucleotides outside the gene matches: 5. The CDR3 loop spans 14 amino acids. Germline CDR1 reads SGHVT; CDR2 reads SQSDAQ. The CDR3 DNA follows: TGTGCCAGCAGGAAGACAGGGGCATCCTACGAGCAGTACTTC. This gives the protein CASRKTGASYEQYF.

This clonotype was recorded a few times. The chain has TRBV27 and TRBJ2-2; D call uncertain. This CDR3 spans 15 amino acids. V lost 2 bases, J lost 4 bases, and 11 bases lay in between. The germline V gene encodes CDR1 MNHEY and CDR2 SMNVEV (reference sequence). The CDR3 DNA reads TGTGCCAGCAGTTTAACCGGAGTCAGCACCGGGGAGCTGTTTTTT. Translated, it gives CASSLTGVSTGELFF.